The 7 T cell receptor beta chains given below trace back to one sample, sequenced in a study of regulatory T cells in long-lasting Graves disease. iRepertoire HTBI primers and Arm-PCR of CDR3 regions built TCR beta libraries. TCRdb recomputed calls from the multiplex PCR reads with MiXCR, one row per CDR3 protein. The sample holds 400,000 to 500,000 distinct CDR3 sequences, about a fifth seen once. Time point noted: persistent/refractory GD, antithyroid drugs over 5 years with positive TRAb. PBMCs were the source of the RNA used for TCR sequencing. This specimen was peripheral blood mononuclear cells (PBMCs), taken when the disease was refractory, from a patient treated with antithyroid drugs. These receptors were taken from a female donor with Graves disease.

J is TRBJ2-3 and V is TRBV6-5, with 7 bases that match TRBD2. J gave up 4 bases and V 2 bases, and 6 bases lay outside the gene matches. In germline, CDR1 is MNHEY, CDR2 SVGAGI. CDR3 length equals 15 residues. This CDR3 is CASSYGGGIPDTQYF. For the CDR3, the DNA is TGTGCCAGCAGTTACGGGGGGGGAATCCCAGATACGCAGTATTTT.

The chain employs TRBV9 and TRBJ2-5; TRBD1 is a possible D gene (7 bases). Trimming left V 4 bases short and J 5 bases short, with 30 bases between. The CDR3 consists of 19 residues. The germline V gene encodes CDR1 SGDLS and CDR2 YYNGEE. This CDR3 reads CASSPQGMAGTEVRETQYF. The CDR3 nucleotides are TGTGCCAGCAGCCCCCAGGGAATGGCGGGGACAGAGGTTCGGGAGACCCAGTACTTC.

This clonotype was detected ten times or more. The rearrangement joins TRBV11-3 to TRBJ1-4; D perhaps matches TRBD1 (5 bases). The CDR3 has 13 residues. CDR1 is SGHNT and CDR2 is YENEEA in the germline V gene. The V and J ends lost 2 bases and 5 bases respectively, with 6 bases between them. Written as DNA, the CDR3 is TGTGCCAGCAGCTTAAACAGGAATGAAAAACTGTTTTTT. It codes for CASSLNRNEKLFF.

This clonotype has a handful of counts. The chain joins TRBV5-6 to TRBJ1-1; D is unresolved. V lost 0 bases, J lost 11 bases, and 11 bases lay in between. Germline V gene sequence: CDR1 SGHDT, CDR2 YYEEEE. There are 12 residues in the CDR3. The CDR3 nucleotides are TGTGCCAGCAGCTTGGGGACGTCCGGGGCTTTCTTT. Translating gives CASSLGTSGAFF.

This clonotype was picked up many times. V usage is TRBV12-3 or TRBV12-4 and J usage is TRBJ2-2, with 10 bases matching TRBD1. The CDR3 length is 15 residues. The V and J ends lost 5 bases and 6 bases, in that order; junction bases with no gene match: 6. Here the CDR3 reads CASSGGTGAPGELFF. Written as DNA, the CDR3 is TGTGCCAGCAGTGGAGGGACAGGGGCCCCCGGGGAGCTGTTTTTT.

This clonotype came up a few times. This chain connects TRBV6-1 to TRBJ2-2, with 10 bases lining up with TRBD1. V lost 3 bases, J lost 5 bases, and 6 bases stayed unmatched. There are 16 residues in the CDR3. The V gene's germline CDR1 is MNHNS and CDR2 SASEGT. The CDR3 nucleotides are TGTGCCAGCAGTGAGGGACAGGGGTTGAGGACCGGGGAGCTGTTTTTT. It encodes CASSEGQGLRTGELFF.

This clonotype was recorded at least ten times. The genes are TRBV6-2 or TRBV6-3 and TRBJ1-1, with 10 bases matching TRBD1. With 6 bases clipped from V and 8 bases from J, the junction kept 9 bases outside the gene matches. The CDR3 runs 14 residues. Looked up from germline, CDR1 is MNHEY and CDR2 is SVGEGT. The CDR3: CASSKTGGDPEAFF. The CDR3 nucleotides read TGTGCCAGCAGCAAGACAGGGGGCGACCCCGAAGCTTTCTTT.